This T cell receptor (beta chain) originates from a study of blood T cell repertoires in COVID-19. This clone was seen a handful of times. CDR1 and CDR2 (germline): KGHSH, LQKENI. J lost 0 bases, V lost 4 bases, and 9 bases had no gene match. The CDR3 runs 16 residues. The repertoire was sequenced with immunoSEQ multiplex PCR; TCRdb's copy has only in-frame clones and lacks some. The sample has roughly 230,000 clones, over 90% seen once. This sequence was found in a man aged 30-40 years with COVID-19, enrolled during active disease. The chain joins TRBV18 to TRBJ2-7; TRBD1 matches 7 bases. Sequencing was performed on peripheral blood. The CDR3 loop is CASSQPTGLSSYEQYF. In DNA form, the CDR3 reads TGTGCCAGCTCACAGCCGACAGGGCTTTCCTCCTACGAGCAGTACTTC.